The 23 T cell receptor beta chains given below trace back to one sample, sequenced in a study of memory CD4+ T cells and cytomegalovirus serostatus. Some clones are missing from TCRdb's copy, which holds only in-frame ones; the method was immunoSEQ multiplex PCR. Counted here are under 100,000 clones, over 80% occurring once; the ten biggest clones make up roughly 0.85%. The sort gate was single viable CD3+CD4+CD8-CD45RO+ cells for memory CD4+ T cells. The source material was memory CD4+ T cells from blood. These receptors were collected from an adult in good health and CMV-seronegative.

The rearrangement uses TRBV6-1 and TRBJ1-3; D gene ambiguous. The CDR3 is 14 residues long. V lost 8 bases and J lost 0, with 11 bases in between. CDR1 and CDR2 (germline): MNHNS, SASEGT. The CDR3 sequence: CASLVARSGNTIYF. DNA for the CDR3: TGTGCCAGCCTAGTAGCACGCTCTGGAAACACCATATATTTT.

The chain employs TRBV12-5 and TRBJ2-2; D is ambiguous. This CDR3 has 13 residues. Between the trimmed V and J ends, which lost 2 bases and 7 bases, there was a span of 8 bases. Germline V CDR1 and CDR2: LGHNT, FRNRAP. The CDR3 DNA reads TGTGCTAGTGGTTTGACAGCGCTCGGGGAGCTGTTTTTT. Translation gives CASGLTALGELFF.

J is TRBJ1-1 and V is TRBV13; 7 bases align to TRBD1. Germline CDR1 is PRHDT and CDR2 is FYEKMQ (reference sequence). J lost 5 bases, V lost 6 bases, and 6 bases had no gene match. There are 13 residues in the CDR3. CDR3 loop: CASSSTGLTEAFF. The CDR3 nucleotides are TGTGCCAGCAGTTCGACAGGGCTGACTGAAGCTTTCTTT.

The rearrangement uses TRBV28 and TRBJ2-7; D is unclear. V lost 4 bases and J lost 2, with 3 bases in between. Germline V gene lookup returns CDR1 MDHEN and CDR2 SYDVKM. This CDR3 comprises 11 residues. The CDR3 DNA follows: TGTGCCAGCAGTTCTACCTACGAGCAGTACTTC. This sequence encodes CASSSTYEQYF.

This rearrangement joins TRBV6-1 to TRBJ2-1; TRBD2 matches 11 bases. V shed 3 bases, J shed 0 bases, and the junction held 7 bases outside the gene matches. CDR3 length equals 18 residues. Per the germline V gene, CDR1 is MNHNS and CDR2 is SASEGT. CDR3 region: CASSERLAGKSSYNEQFF. DNA of the CDR3: TGTGCCAGCAGTGAGAGACTAGCGGGGAAGAGCTCCTACAATGAGCAGTTCTTC.

The V call is TRBV5-6, the J call TRBJ1-4; no definite D call. This CDR3 comprises 15 residues. V lost 0 bases and J lost 4, with 10 bases in between. From germline, CDR1 is SGHDT and CDR2 YYEEEE. CDR3 nucleotide sequence: TGTGCCAGCAGCTTGGGCTTAGGGCTTAATGAAAAACTGTTTTTT. It specifies CASSLGLGLNEKLFF. The full variable domain, with the rest looked up from reference TRBV5-6 and TRBJ1-4, is DAGVTQSPTHLIKTRGQQVTLRCSPKSGHDTVSWYQQALGQGPQFIFQYYEEEERQRGNFPDRFSGHQFPNYSSELNVNALLLGDSALYLCASSLGLGLNEKLFFGSGTQLSVL.

The genes are TRBV11-1 and TRBJ2-5; D is possibly TRBD1 (6 bases). The CDR3 has 14 amino acids. CDR1 SGHAT and CDR2 FQDESV come from the germline V gene (reference sequence). V lost 6 bases and J lost 2, with 13 bases in between. CDR3 DNA: TGTGCCAGCAGTTATGGACAGTCACAAGAGACCCAGTACTTC. Protein sequence: CASSYGQSQETQYF.

V usage is TRBV5-1 and J usage is TRBJ2-6; no clear D gene. CDR3 length: 16 residues. Germline V gene data show CDR1 as SGHRS and CDR2 as YFSETQ. Trimming cost V 1 base and J 0 bases, with 8 bases left between them. The CDR3 region has the DNA TGCGCCAGCAGCTTGAGGTCGGTCTCTGGGGCCAACGTCCTGACTTTC. The encoded protein is CASSLRSVSGANVLTF.

This clone showed up just once. The rearrangement uses TRBV4-3 and TRBJ1-2; D is ambiguous. V dropped 0 bases and J dropped 7 bases, with 18 bases sitting between them. Per germline, CDR1 LGHNA and CDR2 YSLEER. The CDR3 consists of 16 residues. The CDR3 bases are TGCGCCAGCAGCCAAGATAGAGTCCAGCGTAAAGGTGGCTACACCTTC. Its translation: CASSQDRVQRKGGYTF.

The chain couples TRBV7-9 to TRBJ2-5, with TRBD1 identical over 7 bases. V lost 5 bases and J lost 4; bases outside the gene matches: 10. CDR1 is SEHNR and CDR2 is FQNEAQ in the germline V gene (reference sequence). The CDR3 contains 15 residues. CDR3 amino acids: CASSNSRGTGETQYF. The CDR3 DNA sequence: TGTGCCAGCAGCAACAGCAGGGGGACGGGAGAGACCCAGTACTTC. The full variable domain, with the rest looked up from reference TRBV7-9 and TRBJ2-5, is DTGVSQNPRHKITKRGQNVTFRCDPISEHNRLYWYRQTLGQGPEFLTYFQNEAQLEKSRLLSDRFSAERPKGSFSTLEIQRTEQGDSAMYLCASSNSRGTGETQYFGPGTRLLVL.

The V gene is TRBV30, the J gene TRBJ1-2, with D possibly being TRBD1 (6 bases). Germline V gives CDR1 GTSNPN, CDR2 SVGIG (reference sequence). Trimming stripped 4 bases from V and 4 bases from J, with 13 bases between. The CDR3 covers 13 residues. The CDR3 DNA sequence: TGTGCCTGGAATTCTGGGGGCAGCTATGGCTACACCTTC. Translating it yields CAWNSGGSYGYTF.

This clone appeared a few times. V usage is TRBV30 and J usage is TRBJ2-7; D perhaps matches TRBD2 (6 bases). This CDR3 has 15 amino acids. CDR1 and CDR2 from the germline V gene are GTSNPN and SVGIG (reference sequence). V lost 2 bases and J 0 bases, leaving 14 bases between the germline ends. The CDR3 spells CAWSFRGSSSYEQYF. The CDR3 DNA sequence: TGTGCCTGGAGTTTTCGGGGGTCTAGCTCCTACGAGCAGTACTTC.

The chain combines TRBV27 with TRBJ2-7; D might be TRBD2 (7 bases). This CDR3 is built from 17 residues. Trimming left V 4 bases short and J 3 bases short, with 22 bases between. The germline V gene encodes CDR1 MNHEY and CDR2 SMNVEV (reference sequence). CDR3 DNA sequence: TGTGCCAGCAGTTCGCGGGGGCGGGGTGCCCCAGTCTACGAGCAGTACTTC. Amino acids: CASSSRGRGAPVYEQYF.

V and J are TRBV29-1 and TRBJ2-2, with TRBD2 as a possible D gene (5 bases). Trimming stripped 4 bases from V and 4 bases from J, with 7 bases between. The CDR3 is 12 residues long. From germline, CDR1 is SQVTM and CDR2 ANQGSEA. The CDR3 DNA is TGCAGCGTTGCGGCGGGCACCGGGGAGCTGTTTTTT. Translated: CSVAAGTGELFF.

The genes are TRBV7-3 and TRBJ1-1; D uncertain. Germline V CDR1 and CDR2: SGHTA, FQGTGA. CDR3 length: 15 amino acids. Trimming took off 4 bases at V and 5 bases at J, with 17 bases between the two ends. The CDR3 here is CASSSLGPAETEAFF. The CDR3 DNA sequence: TGTGCCAGCAGCTCTCTCGGGCCTGCAGAGACTGAAGCTTTCTTT.

The genes are TRBV5-1 and TRBJ1-1; 7 positions match TRBD1. The CDR3 is made up of 15 amino acids. CDR1 SGHRS and CDR2 YFSETQ come from the germline V gene. V was pared by 4 bases and J by 0 bases, with 6 bases of the junction left unmatched. Here the CDR3 DNA reads TGCGCCAGCAGCATCTCCGGGACAGTGAACACTGAAGCTTTCTTT. Its translation is CASSISGTVNTEAFF.

The chain couples TRBV10-3 to TRBJ2-3, with TRBD2 matching 10 bases. The J segment lost 4 bases and the V segment lost 4 bases, leaving 5 bases of the junction unmatched. Germline values: CDR1 ENHRY, CDR2 SYGVKD. The CDR3 is 15 residues long. The CDR3 reads CAISVPSGGADTQYF. The CDR3 coding sequence is TGTGCCATCAGTGTCCCTAGCGGGGGTGCAGATACGCAGTATTTT.

The gene calls are TRBV2 and TRBJ1-3; D is ambiguous. The CDR3 spans 17 residues. V lost 0 bases and J 0 bases, leaving 12 bases between the germline ends. From germline, CDR1 is SNHLY and CDR2 FYNNEI. CDR3 loop: CASSEAWTAFSGNTIYF. Written as DNA, the CDR3 is TGTGCCAGCAGTGAAGCATGGACGGCATTCTCTGGAAACACCATATATTTT. Using reference TRBV2 and TRBJ1-3 for the parts outside the CDR3, the full variable domain is EPEVTQTPSHQVTQMGQEVILRCVPISNHLYFYWYRQILGQKVEFLVSFYNNEISEKSEIFDDQFSVERPDGSNFTLKIRSTKLEDSAMYFCASSEAWTAFSGNTIYFGEGSWLTVV.

The chain has TRBV7-3 and TRBJ2-1, with 8 bases identical to TRBD2. Germline V gene lookup returns CDR1 SGHTA and CDR2 FQGTGA. This CDR3 has 13 amino acids. V was clipped by 5 bases and J by 7 bases; unmatched bases: 4. CDR3: CASSMTSVNEQFF. The CDR3 DNA is TGTGCCAGCAGCATGACTAGCGTAAATGAGCAGTTCTTC.

This chain joins TRBV19 and TRBJ2-7, with 7 bases fitting TRBD2. Unmatched junction bases numbered 13, after V lost 8 bases and J lost 3 bases. Per the germline V gene, CDR1 is LNHDA and CDR2 is SQIVND (reference sequence). The CDR3 has 15 residues. The chain's CDR3 is CASSRGGRFGYEQYF. DNA for the CDR3: TGTGCCAGTTCTCGGGGCGGGAGATTCGGCTACGAGCAGTACTTC.

This sequence joins TRBV5-4 and TRBJ1-5; possibly TRBD1 for D (6 bases). Germline V lookup: CDR1 SGHNT, CDR2 YYREEE (reference sequence). V was shortened by 0 bases and J by 6 bases, with 13 bases between the two germline ends. The CDR3 covers 15 residues. CDR3 amino acids: CASSLDPGATQPQHF. CDR3 nucleotides: TGTGCCAGCAGCTTGGATCCGGGGGCTACTCAGCCCCAGCATTTT.

The chain uses TRBV7-9 and TRBJ2-3, with 7 positions matching TRBD1. J gave up 0 bases and V 5 bases, and 5 bases lay outside the gene matches. In germline, CDR1 is SEHNR, CDR2 FQNEAQ (reference sequence). CDR3 length: 15 amino acids. CDR3 region: CASSPTGESTDTQYF. CDR3 in DNA: TGTGCCAGCAGCCCCACAGGGGAAAGCACAGATACGCAGTATTTT.

This clone was observed a handful of times. V and J are TRBV5-4 and TRBJ1-6; no clear D. In germline, CDR1 is SGHNT, CDR2 YYREEE (reference sequence). V was cut by 0 bases and J by 6 bases, with 7 bases left in between. The CDR3 is 14 residues long. CDR3 in amino acids: CASSLDYLNSPLHF. The DNA of the CDR3 is TGTGCCAGCAGCTTGGACTACCTTAATTCACCCCTCCACTTT.